Below are 22 T cell receptor beta chains sequenced from a single sample in a study of CD8 T cells in ankylosing spondylitis (dated by TCRdb to 2016 to 2017). The library was produced with 5' RACE. Sequencing took place on an Illumina HiSeq 2500. Through fastp at Q25 and MiXCR, TCRdb rebuilt clones from the public reads, retaining in-frame beta chains. Each CDR3 protein appears once, grouped with its most common genes and DNA. The sample data list about 250,000 distinct CDR3 sequences, and under 30% of these were observed just once. The ten biggest clones cover roughly 0.67% of the sample. The sequenced sample consisted of blood, either unsorted or a sorted T cell fraction (not recorded which). Every receptor here comes from a male donor with ankylosing spondylitis or in good health (not recorded which).

Details on this clonotype: One end of the junction fails to match germline, which may point to a read error. V is TRBV3-1 and J is TRBJ2-1, with a tentative D call TRBD2 (5 bases). Germline V gene lookup returns CDR1 LGHDT and CDR2 YNNKEL (reference sequence). This CDR3 is built from 15 residues. CDR3 nucleotide sequence: TGTGCCACCAGCCTTCGGACGGGAACCAACGATGAGCAGTTCTTC. Its protein is CATSLRTGTNDEQFF.

This clonotype was detected ten times or more. The chain couples TRBV7-9 to TRBJ1-2; D is undetermined. Per the germline V gene, CDR1 is SEHNR and CDR2 is FQNEAQ (reference sequence). This CDR3 is 14 amino acids long. With 8 bases removed from V and 5 bases from J, the gap between germline ends came to 18 bases. CDR3 residues: CASGRTASGYGYTF. The CDR3 DNA is TGTGCCAGCGGCAGAACAGCCTCTGGATATGGCTACACCTTC.

This clonotype has at least ten counts. This chain joins TRBV29-1 and TRBJ2-3; D unresolved. CDR1 is SQVTM and CDR2 is ANQGSEA in the germline V gene. Trimming left V 6 bases short and J 0 bases short, with 16 bases between. The CDR3 loop spans 15 amino acids. For the CDR3, the DNA is TGCAGCGTGGCCCCCCCGGTGTCTAGCACAGATACGCAGTATTTT. This sequence encodes CSVAPPVSSTDTQYF.

J is TRBJ2-3 and V is TRBV20-1; D is ambiguous. V gave up 0 bases and J gave up 4 bases, with 8 bases separating them. Germline CDR1 and CDR2: DFQATT and SNEGSKA (reference sequence). This CDR3 region has 13 residues. The CDR3, as DNA: TGCAGTGCTAGAGAAGTGAGTTCAGATACGCAGTATTTT. The encoded protein is CSAREVSSDTQYF.

The genes are TRBV7-3 and TRBJ2-2; no clear D. The CDR3 extends over 16 amino acids. V gave up 4 bases and J gave up 4 bases, with 16 bases separating them. Per the germline V gene, CDR1 is SGHTA and CDR2 is FQGTGA. CDR3 DNA: TGTGCCAGCAGCTCCTCGACGAGCCCCGGCACCGGGGAGCTGTTTTTT. This gives the protein CASSSSTSPGTGELFF. Together with reference TRBV7-3 and TRBJ2-2, the CDR3 gives the full variable domain: GAGVSQTPSNKVTEKGKYVELRCDPISGHTALYWYRQSLGQGPEFLIYFQGTGAADDSGLPNDRFFAVRPEGSVSTLKIQRTERGDSAVYLCASSSSTSPGTGELFFGEGSRLTVL.

V is TRBV7-9 and J is TRBJ2-3, with D tentatively TRBD1 (5 bases). Germline CDR1 is SEHNR and CDR2 is FQNEAQ (reference sequence). The CDR3 is made up of 11 amino acids. This CDR3 reads CASGATDTQYF. The CDR3 DNA follows: TGTGCTTCTGGGGCCACAGATACGCAGTATTTT.

This clonotype was recorded many times. V usage is TRBV5-1 and J usage is TRBJ2-5; D possibly matches TRBD1 or TRBD2 (5 bases each). CDR1 and CDR2 from the germline V gene are SGHRS and YFSETQ. This CDR3 is built from 14 residues. Trimming removed 4 bases at V and 3 bases at J, with 13 bases between. CDR3 sequence: CASSHRDLKETQYF. Written as DNA, the CDR3 is TGCGCCAGCAGCCACCGGGACCTGAAAGAGACCCAGTACTTC.

This chain connects TRBV20-1 to TRBJ2-3; 11 bases are a match to TRBD2. The trim removed 6 bases at V and 4 bases at J, leaving 9 bases unmatched. This CDR3 is built from 15 residues. Germline V gene sequence: CDR1 DFQATT, CDR2 SNEGSKA (reference sequence). CDR3 protein: CSAERGSGGADTQYF. Here the CDR3 DNA reads TGCAGTGCCGAGAGAGGTAGCGGGGGGGCAGATACGCAGTATTTT.

This clonotype was recorded many times. The chain has TRBV3-1 and TRBJ2-7; weak D call: TRBD1 (5 bases). The CDR3 is made up of 13 amino acids. V lost 1 base and J 6 bases, leaving 10 bases between the germline ends. Germline V gene lookup returns CDR1 LGHDT and CDR2 YNNKEL (reference sequence). DNA for the CDR3: TGTGCCAGCAGCCAAGGTGTCCAGGGCGAGCAGTACTTC. Translating it yields CASSQGVQGEQYF.

The chain joins TRBV10-3 to TRBJ2-6, with D possibly matching TRBD1 (5 bases). Germline V CDR1 and CDR2: ENHRY, SYGVKD. V dropped 11 bases and J dropped 0 bases, with 20 bases sitting between them. The CDR3 is 17 residues long. CDR3 loop: CASSETATLSGANVLTF. CDR3 in DNA: TGTGCCTCATCCGAGACAGCTACCCTCTCTGGGGCCAACGTCCTGACTTTC.

This clonotype occurred many times. This chain connects TRBV12-3 or TRBV12-4 to TRBJ1-2; 9 bases are a match to TRBD1. The CDR3 covers 14 residues. The junction had 9 bases not matched to a gene; V was cut back by 7 bases and J by 6 bases. CDR3 region: CASTGERTGDGYTF. As DNA, the CDR3 is TGTGCCAGCACCGGGGAGAGGACAGGGGATGGCTACACCTTC.

This chain joins TRBV20-1 and TRBJ2-1; weak D call: TRBD2 (5 bases). The CDR3 runs to 13 residues. V was shortened by 0 bases and J by 10 bases, with 13 bases between the two germline ends. CDR1 is DFQATT and CDR2 is SNEGSKA in the germline V gene (reference sequence). CDR3 sequence: CSARDPLAQEQFF. The CDR3, as DNA: TGCAGTGCTAGAGATCCCCTAGCCCAGGAGCAGTTCTTC.

This clonotype was counted a few times. The rearrangement links TRBV7-2 to TRBJ2-7, with D hard to call. Between the trimmed V and J ends, which lost 3 bases and 9 bases, there was a span of 15 bases. Germline V CDR1 and CDR2: SGHTA, FQGNSA. This CDR3 region has 13 residues. The CDR3 here is CASSFPGTLGQYF. The CDR3 coding sequence is TGTGCCAGCAGCTTCCCCGGCACCCTTGGGCAGTACTTC. The full variable domain, its missing parts supplied by reference TRBV7-2 and TRBJ2-7, is GAGVSQSPSNKVTEKGKDVELRCDPISGHTALYWYRQSLGQGLEFLIYFQGNSAPDKSGLPSDRFSAERTGGSVSTLTIQRTQQEDSAVYLCASSFPGTLGQYFGPGTRLTVT.

This clonotype has more than one count but fewer than ten. The V call is TRBV6-6, the J call TRBJ2-3, with D perhaps being TRBD1 or TRBD2 (6 bases each). V was trimmed by 10 bases and J by 2 bases, leaving 13 bases between them. CDR3 length equals 13 residues. Germline-derived CDR1 and CDR2 are MNHNY and SVGAGI (reference sequence). The CDR3 nucleotides are TGTGCCACAGGGGAGGCCACCACAGATACGCAGTATTTT. This translates into CATGEATTDTQYF.

This clonotype has ten or more counts. The chain is built from TRBV6-5 and TRBJ1-5; TRBD1 matches at 11 bases. In germline, CDR1 is MNHEY, CDR2 SVGAGI. V shed 2 bases, J shed 7 bases, and the junction held 7 bases outside the gene matches. This CDR3 is 16 amino acids long. CDR3 in amino acids: CASSYSGQGALQPQHF. Here the CDR3 DNA reads TGTGCCAGCAGTTACAGCGGACAGGGGGCATTGCAGCCCCAGCATTTT.

This clonotype came up many times. This chain links TRBV7-8 with TRBJ2-3, with TRBD2 matching over 7 bases. The CDR3 spans 16 residues. Germline CDR1 SGHVS, CDR2 FQNEAQ. The V segment lost 6 bases and the J segment 2 bases; nucleotides outside the gene matches: 11. CDR3 amino acids: CASRRTRPPYTDTQYF. The CDR3 DNA reads as TGTGCCAGCAGGAGGACTAGACCCCCCTACACAGATACGCAGTATTTT.

This clonotype was detected only a few times. This chain uses TRBV29-1 with TRBJ2-5; 10 positions agree with TRBD1. The CDR3 extends over 13 amino acids. The V segment lost 3 bases and the J segment 5 bases; nucleotides outside the gene matches: 3. CDR1 is SQVTM, CDR2 ANQGSEA, per germline. CDR3 in DNA: TGCAGCGTTGAGACAGGGGGCGGGGAGACCCAGTACTTC. It encodes CSVETGGGETQYF. The full variable domain, rest sourced from reference TRBV29-1 and TRBJ2-5, is SAVISQKPSRDICQRGTSLTIQCQVDSQVTMMFWYRQQPGQSLTLIATANQGSEATYESGFVIDKFPISRPNLTFSTLTVSNMSPEDSSIYLCSVETGGGETQYFGPGTRLLVL.

This clonotype appeared many times. This chain uses TRBV12-3 or TRBV12-4 with TRBJ2-7; D is unclear. Trimming cost V 1 base and J 4 bases, with 17 bases left between them. CDR3 length: 16 residues. CDR3 nucleotides: TGTGCCAGCAGTTTAGAAGGGCTTCCTCCAGTGTACGAGCAGTACTTC. It codes for CASSLEGLPPVYEQYF.

This clonotype has a handful of counts. This sequence joins TRBV29-1 and TRBJ2-5, with D unclear. V dropped 4 bases and J dropped 6 bases, with 12 bases sitting between them. The CDR3 is made up of 12 amino acids. CDR1 is SQVTM and CDR2 is ANQGSEA in the germline V gene. The CDR3 DNA is TGCAGCGTTGTAGGCAGGATAAAGACCCAGTACTTC. It specifies CSVVGRIKTQYF.

This clonotype turned up a few times. V and J are TRBV20-1 and TRBJ2-5; TRBD1 agrees at 8 bases. The CDR3 is 13 residues long. V lost 4 bases to trimming and J lost 2 bases; unmatched junction nucleotides: 3. In germline, CDR1 is DFQATT, CDR2 SNEGSKA (reference sequence). The CDR3 bases are TGCAGTGCTATGAGGACAGGGCAAGAGACCCAGTACTTC. This sequence encodes CSAMRTGQETQYF.

This clonotype was seen only a few times. J is TRBJ1-2 and V is TRBV6-5; unclear D gene. The germline V gene encodes CDR1 MNHEY and CDR2 SVGAGI. The CDR3 is made up of 15 amino acids. V was clipped by 2 bases and J by 0 bases, with 10 bases between them. CDR3 amino acids: CASSYEELANYGYTF. The CDR3, as DNA: TGTGCCAGCAGTTACGAGGAGTTAGCTAACTATGGCTACACCTTC.

Regarding this clonotype: This sequence may be a read error, since a much larger clone differs from it by one base. The genes are TRBV24-1 and TRBJ2-3; D unresolved. Between the trimmed V and J ends, which lost 5 bases and 2 bases, there was a span of 10 bases. This CDR3 comprises 14 residues. The V gene's germline CDR1 is KGHDR and CDR2 SFDVKD. CDR3 protein: CATSGPRYTDTQYF. The CDR3, as DNA: TGTGCCACCAGTGGGCCCCGTTACACAGATACGCAGTATTTT.